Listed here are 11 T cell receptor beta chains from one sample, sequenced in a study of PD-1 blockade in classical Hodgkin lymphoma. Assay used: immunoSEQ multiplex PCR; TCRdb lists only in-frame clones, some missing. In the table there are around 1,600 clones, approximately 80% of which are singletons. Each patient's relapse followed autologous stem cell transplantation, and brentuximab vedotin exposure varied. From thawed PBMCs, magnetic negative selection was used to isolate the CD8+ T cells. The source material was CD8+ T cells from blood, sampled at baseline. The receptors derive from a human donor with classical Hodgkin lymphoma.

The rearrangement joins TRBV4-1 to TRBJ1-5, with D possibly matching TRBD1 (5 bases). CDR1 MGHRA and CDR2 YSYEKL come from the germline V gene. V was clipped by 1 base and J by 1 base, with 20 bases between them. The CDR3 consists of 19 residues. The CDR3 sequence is CASSQGGREYGISNQPQHF. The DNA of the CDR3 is TGCGCCAGCAGCCAAGGGGGCAGGGAGTACGGTATCAGCAATCAGCCCCAGCATTTT.

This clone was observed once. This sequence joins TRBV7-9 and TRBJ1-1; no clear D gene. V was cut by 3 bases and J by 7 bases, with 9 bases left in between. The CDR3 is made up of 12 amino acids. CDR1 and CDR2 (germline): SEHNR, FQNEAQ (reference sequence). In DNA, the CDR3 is TGTGCCAGCAGCTTGTCCTTTAGTGAAGCTTTCTTT. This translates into CASSLSFSEAFF.

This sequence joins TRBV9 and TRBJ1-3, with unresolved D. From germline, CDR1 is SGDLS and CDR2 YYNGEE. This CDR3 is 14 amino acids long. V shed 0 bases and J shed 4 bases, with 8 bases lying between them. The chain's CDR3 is CASSVDGRGNTIYF. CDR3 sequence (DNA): TGTGCCAGCAGCGTAGACGGCAGGGGAAACACCATATATTTT.

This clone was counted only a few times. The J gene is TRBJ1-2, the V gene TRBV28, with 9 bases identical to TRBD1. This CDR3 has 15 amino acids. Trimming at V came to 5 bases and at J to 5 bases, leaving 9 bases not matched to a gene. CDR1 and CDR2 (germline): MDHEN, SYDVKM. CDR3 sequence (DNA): TGTGCCAGCAGTGACCCCAAAGGACAGGGGTATGGCTACACCTTC. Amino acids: CASSDPKGQGYGYTF.

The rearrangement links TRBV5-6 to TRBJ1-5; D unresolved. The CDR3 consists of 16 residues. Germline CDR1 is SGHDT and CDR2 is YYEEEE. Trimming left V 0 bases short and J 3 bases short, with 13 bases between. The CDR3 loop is CASSLAAGWDNQPQHF. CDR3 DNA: TGTGCCAGCAGCTTGGCCGCGGGATGGGACAATCAGCCCCAGCATTTT.

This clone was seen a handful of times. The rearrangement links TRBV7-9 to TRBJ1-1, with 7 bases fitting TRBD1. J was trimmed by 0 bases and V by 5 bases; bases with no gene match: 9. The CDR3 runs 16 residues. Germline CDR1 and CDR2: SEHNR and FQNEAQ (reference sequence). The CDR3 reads CASSPGQANLNTEAFF. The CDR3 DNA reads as TGTGCCAGCAGCCCCGGACAGGCGAACCTGAACACTGAAGCTTTCTTT.

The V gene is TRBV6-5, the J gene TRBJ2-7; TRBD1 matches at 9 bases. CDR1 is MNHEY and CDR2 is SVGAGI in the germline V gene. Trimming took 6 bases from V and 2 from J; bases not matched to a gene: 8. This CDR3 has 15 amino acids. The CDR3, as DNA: TGTGCCAGCAGCTTCGGACAGGGGTTTACCTACGAGCAGTACTTC. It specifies CASSFGQGFTYEQYF.

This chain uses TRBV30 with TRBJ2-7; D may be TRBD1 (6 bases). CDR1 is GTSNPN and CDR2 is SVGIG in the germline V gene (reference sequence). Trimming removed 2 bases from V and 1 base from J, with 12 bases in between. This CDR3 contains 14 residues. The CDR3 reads CAWSWTVPSYEQYF. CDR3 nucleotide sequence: TGTGCCTGGAGTTGGACAGTTCCGTCCTACGAGCAGTACTTC.

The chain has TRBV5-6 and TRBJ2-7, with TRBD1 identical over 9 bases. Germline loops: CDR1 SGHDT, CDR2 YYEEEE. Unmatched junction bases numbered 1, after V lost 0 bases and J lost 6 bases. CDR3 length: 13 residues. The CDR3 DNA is TGTGCCAGCAGCTTGGGGGACAGGGTCGAGCAGTACTTC. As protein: CASSLGDRVEQYF.

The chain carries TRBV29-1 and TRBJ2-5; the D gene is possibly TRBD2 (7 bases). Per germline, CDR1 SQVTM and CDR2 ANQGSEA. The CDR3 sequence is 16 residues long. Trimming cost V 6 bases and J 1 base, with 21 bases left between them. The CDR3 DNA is TGCAGCGTGCTTCCTTTCTCGGGGGGCCCCCAAGAGACCCAGTACTTC. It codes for CSVLPFSGGPQETQYF.

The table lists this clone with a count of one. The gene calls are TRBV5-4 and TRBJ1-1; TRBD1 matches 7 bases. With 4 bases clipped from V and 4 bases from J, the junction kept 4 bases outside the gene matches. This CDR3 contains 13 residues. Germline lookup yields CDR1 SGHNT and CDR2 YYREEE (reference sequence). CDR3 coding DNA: TGTGCCAGCAGCGCAGGGGGAGTCACTGAAGCTTTCTTT. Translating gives CASSAGGVTEAFF.